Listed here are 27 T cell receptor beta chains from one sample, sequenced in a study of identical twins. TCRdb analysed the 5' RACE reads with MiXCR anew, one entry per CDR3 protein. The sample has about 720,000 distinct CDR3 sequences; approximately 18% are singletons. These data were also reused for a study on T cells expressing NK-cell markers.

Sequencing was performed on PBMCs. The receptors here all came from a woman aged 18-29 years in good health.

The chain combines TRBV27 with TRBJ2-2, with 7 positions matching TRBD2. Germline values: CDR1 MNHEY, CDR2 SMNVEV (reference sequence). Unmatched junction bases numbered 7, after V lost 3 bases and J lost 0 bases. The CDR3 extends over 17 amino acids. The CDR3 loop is CASSFMLGGANTGELFF. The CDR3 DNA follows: TGTGCCAGCAGTTTTATGTTGGGGGGGGCGAACACCGGGGAGCTGTTTTTT.

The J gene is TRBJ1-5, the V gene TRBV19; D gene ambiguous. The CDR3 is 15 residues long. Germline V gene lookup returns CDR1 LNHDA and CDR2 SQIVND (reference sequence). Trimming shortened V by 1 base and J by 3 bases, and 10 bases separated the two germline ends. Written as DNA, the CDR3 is TGTGCCAGTAGTATAGGTGCCAGGAACAATCAGCCCCAGCATTTT. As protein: CASSIGARNNQPQHF.

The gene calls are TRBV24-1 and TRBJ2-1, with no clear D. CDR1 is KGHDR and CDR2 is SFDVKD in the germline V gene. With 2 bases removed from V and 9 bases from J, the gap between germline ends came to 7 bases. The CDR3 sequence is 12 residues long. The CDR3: CATSDWGGEQFF. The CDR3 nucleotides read TGTGCCACCAGTGATTGGGGTGGTGAGCAGTTCTTC.

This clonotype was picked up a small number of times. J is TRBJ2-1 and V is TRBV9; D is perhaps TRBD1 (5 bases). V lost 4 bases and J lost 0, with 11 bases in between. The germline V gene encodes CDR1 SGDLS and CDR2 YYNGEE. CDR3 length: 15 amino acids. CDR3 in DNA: TGTGCCAGCAGCTTAGTAGGGGACTCCTACAATGAGCAGTTCTTC. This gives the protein CASSLVGDSYNEQFF.

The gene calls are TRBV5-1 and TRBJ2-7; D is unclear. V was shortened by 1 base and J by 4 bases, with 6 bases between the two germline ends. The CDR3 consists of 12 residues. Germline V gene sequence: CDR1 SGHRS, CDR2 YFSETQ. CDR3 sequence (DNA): TGCGCCAGCAGCTTGAATCAGTACGAGCAGTACTTC. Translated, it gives CASSLNQYEQYF.

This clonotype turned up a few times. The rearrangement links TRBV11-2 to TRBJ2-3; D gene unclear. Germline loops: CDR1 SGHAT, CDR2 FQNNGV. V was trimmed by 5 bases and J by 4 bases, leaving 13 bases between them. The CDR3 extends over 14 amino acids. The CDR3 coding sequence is TGTGCCAGCAGCCCCCCTGACGCCCCAGATACGCAGTATTTT. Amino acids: CASSPPDAPDTQYF.

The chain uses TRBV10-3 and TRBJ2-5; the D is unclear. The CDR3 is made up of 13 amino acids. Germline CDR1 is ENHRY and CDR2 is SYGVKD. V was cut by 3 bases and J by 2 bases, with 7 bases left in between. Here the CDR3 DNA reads TGTGCCATCAGTGATGGACGTCAAGAGACCCAGTACTTC. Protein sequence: CAISDGRQETQYF.

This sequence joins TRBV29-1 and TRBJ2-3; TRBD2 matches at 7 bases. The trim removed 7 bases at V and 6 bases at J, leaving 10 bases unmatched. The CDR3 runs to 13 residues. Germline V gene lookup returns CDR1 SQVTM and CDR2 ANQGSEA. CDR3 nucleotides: TGCAGCGGCGTGGGAGGGCAAGTTGATACGCAGTATTTT. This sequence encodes CSGVGGQVDTQYF.

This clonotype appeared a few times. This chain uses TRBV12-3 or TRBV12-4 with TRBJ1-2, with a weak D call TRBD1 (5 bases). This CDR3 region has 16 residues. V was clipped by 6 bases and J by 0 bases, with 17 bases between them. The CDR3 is CASSLLGGGSNYGYTF. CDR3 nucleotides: TGTGCCAGCAGCCTCCTGGGGGGAGGTTCTAACTATGGCTACACCTTC.

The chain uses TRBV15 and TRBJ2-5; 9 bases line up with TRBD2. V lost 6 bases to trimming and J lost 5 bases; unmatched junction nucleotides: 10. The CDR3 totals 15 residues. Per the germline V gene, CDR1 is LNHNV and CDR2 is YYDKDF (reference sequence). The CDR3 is CATSWAGGPTETQYF. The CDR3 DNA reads TGTGCCACCAGTTGGGCGGGAGGGCCTACCGAGACCCAGTACTTC.

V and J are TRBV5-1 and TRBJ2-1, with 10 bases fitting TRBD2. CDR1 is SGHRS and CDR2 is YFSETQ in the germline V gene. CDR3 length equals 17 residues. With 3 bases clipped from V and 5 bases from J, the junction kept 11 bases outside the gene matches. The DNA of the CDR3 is TGCGCCAGCAGCTACCCGAATCTAGCGGGAGCTCACAATGAGCAGTTCTTC. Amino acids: CASSYPNLAGAHNEQFF.

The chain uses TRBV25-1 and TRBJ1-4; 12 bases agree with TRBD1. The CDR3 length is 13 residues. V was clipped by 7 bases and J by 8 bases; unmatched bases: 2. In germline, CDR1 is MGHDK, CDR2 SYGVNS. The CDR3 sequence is CASTGTGGEKLFF. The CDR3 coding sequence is TGTGCCAGCACGGGGACAGGGGGCGAAAAACTGTTTTTT.

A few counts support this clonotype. CDR3 in amino acids: CASGLGGMTEAFF. As DNA, the CDR3 is TGCGCCAGCGGCCTAGGGGGAATGACTGAAGCTTTCTTT. The V gene is TRBV5-1, the J gene TRBJ1-1; D might be TRBD1 (6 bases). Trimming took 7 bases from V and 5 from J, leaving 15 bases between them. The CDR3 totals 13 residues. Germline assignment: CDR1 SGHRS and CDR2 YFSETQ.

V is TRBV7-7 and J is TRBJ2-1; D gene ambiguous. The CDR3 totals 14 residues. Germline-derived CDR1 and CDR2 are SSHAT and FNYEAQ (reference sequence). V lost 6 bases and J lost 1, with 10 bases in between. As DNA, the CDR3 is TGTGCCAGCAGTGACCTGCAATCCTACAATGAGCAGTTCTTC. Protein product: CASSDLQSYNEQFF.

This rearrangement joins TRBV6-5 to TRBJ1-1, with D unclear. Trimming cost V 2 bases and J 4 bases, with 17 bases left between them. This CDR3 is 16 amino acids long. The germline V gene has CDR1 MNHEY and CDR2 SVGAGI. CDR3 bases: TGTGCCAGCAGTTACAGCACAGTTATACGGGCCACTGAAGCTTTCTTT. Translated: CASSYSTVIRATEAFF.

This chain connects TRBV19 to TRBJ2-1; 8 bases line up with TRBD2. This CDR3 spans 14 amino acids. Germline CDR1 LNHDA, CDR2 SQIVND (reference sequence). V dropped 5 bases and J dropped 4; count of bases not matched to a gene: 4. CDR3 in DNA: TGTGCCAGTAGTGGGGGACTAGTTTACAATGAGCAGTTCTTC. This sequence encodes CASSGGLVYNEQFF.

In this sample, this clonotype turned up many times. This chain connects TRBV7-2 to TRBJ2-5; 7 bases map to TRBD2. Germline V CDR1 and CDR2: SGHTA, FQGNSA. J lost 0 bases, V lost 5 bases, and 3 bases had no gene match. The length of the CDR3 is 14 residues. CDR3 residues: CASSETSDQETQYF. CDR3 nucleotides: TGTGCCAGCAGCGAAACTAGCGACCAAGAGACCCAGTACTTC.

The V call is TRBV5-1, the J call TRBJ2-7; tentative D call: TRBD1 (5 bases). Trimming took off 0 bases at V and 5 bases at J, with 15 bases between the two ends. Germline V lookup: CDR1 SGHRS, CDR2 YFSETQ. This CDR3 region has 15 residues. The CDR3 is CASSLGFPGLHEQYF. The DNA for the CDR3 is TGCGCCAGCAGCTTGGGATTCCCAGGGTTGCACGAGCAGTACTTC. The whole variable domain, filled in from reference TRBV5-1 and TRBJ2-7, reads KAGVTQTPRYLIKTRGQQVTLSCSPISGHRSVSWYQQTPGQGLQFLFEYFSETQRNKGNFPGRFSGRQFSNSRSEMNVSTLELGDSALYLCASSLGFPGLHEQYFGPGTRLTVT.

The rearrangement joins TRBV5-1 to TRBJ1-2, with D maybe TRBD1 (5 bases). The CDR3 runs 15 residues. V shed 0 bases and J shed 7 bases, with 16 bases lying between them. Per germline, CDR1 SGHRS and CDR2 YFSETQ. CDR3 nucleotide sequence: TGCGCCAGCAGCTTGGGCCTCCTGGAGGGACCTGGCTACACCTTC. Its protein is CASSLGLLEGPGYTF.

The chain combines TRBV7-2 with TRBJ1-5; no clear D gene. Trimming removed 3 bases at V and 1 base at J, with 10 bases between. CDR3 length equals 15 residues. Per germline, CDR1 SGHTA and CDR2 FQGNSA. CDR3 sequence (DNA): TGTGCCAGCAGCTTGTATGCGGGAAGCAATCAGCCCCAGCATTTT. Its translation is CASSLYAGSNQPQHF.

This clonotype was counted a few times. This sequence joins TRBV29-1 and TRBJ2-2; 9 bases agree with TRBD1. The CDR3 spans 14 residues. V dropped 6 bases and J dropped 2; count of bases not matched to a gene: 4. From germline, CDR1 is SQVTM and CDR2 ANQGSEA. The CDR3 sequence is CSVKGQGNTGELFF. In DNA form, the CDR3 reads TGCAGCGTCAAGGGACAGGGTAACACCGGGGAGCTGTTTTTT.

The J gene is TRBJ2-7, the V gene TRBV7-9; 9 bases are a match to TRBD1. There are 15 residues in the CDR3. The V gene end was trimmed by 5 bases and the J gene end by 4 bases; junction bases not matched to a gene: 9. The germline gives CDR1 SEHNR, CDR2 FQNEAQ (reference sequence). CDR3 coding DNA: TGTGCCAGCAGCCCTCCGGGACAGGGAGGGTACGAGCAGTACTTC. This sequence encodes CASSPPGQGGYEQYF. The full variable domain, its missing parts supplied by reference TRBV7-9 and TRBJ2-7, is DTGVSQNPRHKITKRGQNVTFRCDPISEHNRLYWYRQTLGQGPEFLTYFQNEAQLEKSRLLSDRFSAERPKGSFSTLEIQRTEQGDSAMYLCASSPPGQGGYEQYFGPGTRLTVT.

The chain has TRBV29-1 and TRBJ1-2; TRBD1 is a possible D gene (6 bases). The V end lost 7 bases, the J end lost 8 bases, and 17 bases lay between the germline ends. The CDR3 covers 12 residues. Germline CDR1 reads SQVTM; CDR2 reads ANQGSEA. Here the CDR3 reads CSAPLIGGGYTF. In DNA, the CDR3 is TGCAGCGCACCACTCATAGGGGGGGGCTACACCTTC.

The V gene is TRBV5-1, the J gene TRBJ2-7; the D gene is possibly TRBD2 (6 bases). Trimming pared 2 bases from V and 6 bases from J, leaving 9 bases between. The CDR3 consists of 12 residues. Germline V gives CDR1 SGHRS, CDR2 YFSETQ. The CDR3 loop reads CASSFPGVEQYF. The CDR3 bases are TGCGCCAGCAGCTTTCCGGGGGTCGAGCAGTACTTC. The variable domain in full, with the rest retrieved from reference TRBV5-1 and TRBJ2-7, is KAGVTQTPRYLIKTRGQQVTLSCSPISGHRSVSWYQQTPGQGLQFLFEYFSETQRNKGNFPGRFSGRQFSNSRSEMNVSTLELGDSALYLCASSFPGVEQYFGPGTRLTVT.

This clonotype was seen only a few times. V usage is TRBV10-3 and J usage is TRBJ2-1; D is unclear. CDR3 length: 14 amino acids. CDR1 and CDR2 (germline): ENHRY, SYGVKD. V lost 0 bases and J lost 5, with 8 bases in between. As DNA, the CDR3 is TGTGCCATCAGTGAGTCCGGATGGGACAATGAGCAGTTCTTC. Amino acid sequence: CAISESGWDNEQFF.

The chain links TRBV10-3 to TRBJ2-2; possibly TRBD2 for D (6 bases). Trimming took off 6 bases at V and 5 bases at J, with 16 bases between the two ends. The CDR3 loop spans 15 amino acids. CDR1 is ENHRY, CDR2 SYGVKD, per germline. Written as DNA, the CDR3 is TGTGCCATCAGCACCGGGACTTCAACGACCGGGGAGCTGTTTTTT. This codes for CAISTGTSTTGELFF.

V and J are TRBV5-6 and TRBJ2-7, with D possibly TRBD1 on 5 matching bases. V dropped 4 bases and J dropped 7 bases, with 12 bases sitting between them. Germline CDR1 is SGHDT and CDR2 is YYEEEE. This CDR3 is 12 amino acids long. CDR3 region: CASSQGVWEQYF. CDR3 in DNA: TGTGCCAGCAGCCAAGGGGTGTGGGAGCAGTACTTC.